The present entry profiles one T cell receptor (beta chain) with its context. The data are from a study of blood T cell repertoires in COVID-19. Assay used: immunoSEQ multiplex PCR; TCRdb lists only in-frame clones, some missing. This sample yields roughly 220,000 clones, of which roughly 90% are seen a single time; approximately 15% belongs to the top ten. The cohort comprised adults aged roughly 18 to 90 years residing in 24 US areas. Self-reported history from a screening survey and questionnaire set each donor's cohort. The CDR3 has 15 amino acids. V dropped 4 bases and J dropped 4; count of bases not matched to a gene: 8. CDR1 SGHNT and CDR2 YYREEE come from the germline V gene (reference sequence).

This clonotype was obtained from a man aged 30 to 45 who had been exposed to COVID-19. The chain links TRBV5-4 to TRBJ1-2, with TRBD1 matching over 9 bases. The sequencing sample was made of PBMCs or T cells enriched from blood (not recorded which). CDR3 sequence reads: CASSPTGTGPYGYTF. CDR3 DNA: TGTGCCAGCAGCCCCACCGGGACAGGGCCCTATGGCTACACCTTC.